The entry that follows covers one T cell receptor (beta chain) sequence. The data belong to a study of T cell changes during pregnancy in multiple sclerosis. Method: immunoSEQ multiplex PCR; TCRdb's copy keeps in-frame clones and lacks some. The table lists roughly 40,000 clones, about 92% of them singletons. Germline values: CDR1 MNHEY, CDR2 SVGAGI. Trimming removed 4 bases from V and 9 bases from J; junction bases left unmatched: 14. The CDR3 runs 15 residues. Source: peripheral blood, taken before pregnancy. This rearrangement joins TRBV6-5 to TRBJ2-5, with TRBD1 identical over 7 bases. The TCR comes from a female donor with multiple sclerosis, enrolled in a pregnancy study. The CDR3 DNA is TGTGCCAGCAGTTCCGGACAGGAGAGCGTAGCTCCCCAGTACTTC. Residues: CASSSGQESVAPQYF.